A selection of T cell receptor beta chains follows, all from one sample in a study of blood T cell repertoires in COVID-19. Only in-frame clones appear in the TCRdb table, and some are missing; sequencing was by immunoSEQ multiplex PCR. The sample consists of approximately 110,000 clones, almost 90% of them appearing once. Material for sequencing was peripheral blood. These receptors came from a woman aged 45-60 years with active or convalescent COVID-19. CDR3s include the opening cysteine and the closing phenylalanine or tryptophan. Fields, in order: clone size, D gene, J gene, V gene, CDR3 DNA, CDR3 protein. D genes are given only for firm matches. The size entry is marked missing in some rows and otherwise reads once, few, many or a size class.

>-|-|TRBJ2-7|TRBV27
TGTGCCAGCAGTTCTACCTACGAGCAGTACTTC
CASSSTYEQYF
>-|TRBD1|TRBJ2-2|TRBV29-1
TGCAGCGTGCACAGGGGCACCGGGGAGCTGTTTTTT
CSVHRGTGELFF
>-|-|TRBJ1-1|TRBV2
TGTGCCAGCAGTGAAATCGGGGGAAGTGGCACTGAAGCTTTCTTT
CASSEIGGSGTEAFF
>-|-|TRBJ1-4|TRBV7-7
TGTGCTAGCAGCGAGGGACTTAATGAAAAACTGTTTTTT
CASSEGLNEKLFF
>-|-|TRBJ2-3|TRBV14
TGTGCCAGTTCCAAGGCGGTCCGCACAGATACGCAGTATTTT
CASSKAVRTDTQYF
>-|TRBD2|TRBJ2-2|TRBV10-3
TGTGCCATCAGTGATCGAGCGGGAGACTCCGGGGAGCTGTTTTTT
CAISDRAGDSGELFF
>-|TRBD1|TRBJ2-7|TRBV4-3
TGCGCCAGCAGTTCCGGGACAGGGCCCTACGAGCAGTACTTC
CASSSGTGPYEQYF
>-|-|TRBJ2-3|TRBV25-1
TGTGCCAGCAGTGCCCCAATGGGCCAATTCACAGATACGCAGTATTTT
CASSAPMGQFTDTQYF
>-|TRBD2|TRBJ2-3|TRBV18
TGTGCCAGCTCACCCAAGAGAGTAGCGGGACTTCGGGATACGCAGTATTTT
CASSPKRVAGLRDTQYF
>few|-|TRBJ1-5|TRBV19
TGTGCCAGTAGTATAGGGCAGTTCAATCAGCCCCAGCATTTT
CASSIGQFNQPQHF
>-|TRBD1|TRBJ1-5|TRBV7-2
TGTGCCAGCAGCTTAACAGGGGGCGGTCAGCCCCAGCATTTT
CASSLTGGGQPQHF
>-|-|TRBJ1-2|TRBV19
TGTGCCAGTAGTTCGACAGCAGATGTATATGGCTACACCTTC
CASSSTADVYGYTF
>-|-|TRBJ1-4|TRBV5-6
TGTGCCAGCAGCCCAGCAGGGGAAAAACTGTTTTTT
CASSPAGEKLFF
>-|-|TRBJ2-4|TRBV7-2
TGTGCCAGCAGCCTCCATGGAGGGGCCAAAAACATTCAGTACTTC
CASSLHGGAKNIQYF
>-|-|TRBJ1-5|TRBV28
TGTGCCAGCAGTTTCGGGAGTTTGGGCAATCAGCCCCAGCATTTT
CASSFGSLGNQPQHF
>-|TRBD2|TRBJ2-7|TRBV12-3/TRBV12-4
TGTGCCAGCAGTTTGGGACTAGCGGGAGAGCAGTACTTC
CASSLGLAGEQYF
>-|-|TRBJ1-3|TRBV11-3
TGTGCCAGCAGCTTAGGGACTGCTGGAAACACCATATATTTT
CASSLGTAGNTIYF
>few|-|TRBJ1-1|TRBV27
TGTGCCAGCAGTCTAAGGGGCTCCACTGAAGCTTTCTTT
CASSLRGSTEAFF
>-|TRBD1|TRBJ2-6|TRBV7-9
TGTGCCAGCAGCTTGGGACAGGGACTTCTCTCTGGGGCCAACGTCCTGACTTTC
CASSLGQGLLSGANVLTF
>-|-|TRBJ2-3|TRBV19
TGTGCCAGTAGTATAGTTGCGGAAAGCACAGATACGCAGTATTTT
CASSIVAESTDTQYF
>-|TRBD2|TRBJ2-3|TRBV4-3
TGCGCCAGCAGCCAAGATCTCGCGGTGGGGGGGAATGCGGATACGCAGTATTTT
CASSQDLAVGGNADTQYF
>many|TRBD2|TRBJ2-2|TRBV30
TGTGCCTGGAGTGTACTGGGTCGGGGACTAGCGGGCACCGGGGAGCTGTTTTTT
CAWSVLGRGLAGTGELFF
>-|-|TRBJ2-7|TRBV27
TGTGCCAGCAGTTTGAGCGGAGTAACCTCCTACGAGCAGTACTTC
CASSLSGVTSYEQYF
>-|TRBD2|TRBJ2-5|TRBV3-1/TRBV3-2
TGTGCCAGCCTGCGGCGGGAGGGCCGCGAGACCCAGTACTTC
CASLRREGRETQYF
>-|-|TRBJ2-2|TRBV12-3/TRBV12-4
TGTGCCAGCAGTTTTGTGAGCACCGGGGAGCTGTTTTTT
CASSFVSTGELFF
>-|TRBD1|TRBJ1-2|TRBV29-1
TGCAGCGTTGGGGACAGATTCCTTAACTATGGCTACACCTTC
CSVGDRFLNYGYTF
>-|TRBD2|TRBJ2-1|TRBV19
TGTGCCAGTAGTAGGACTAGCGGGAGGTCTGGGCAAAATGAGCAGTTCTTC
CASSRTSGRSGQNEQFF
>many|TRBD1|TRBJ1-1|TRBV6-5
TGTGCCAGCAGTCTTTTCCGACAGGGCGAAGCTTTCTTT
CASSLFRQGEAFF